A single sample gave rise to the 5 T cell receptor beta chains below, sequenced in a study of vaccination and CD4 T cells after COVID-19. Their antigen targets remain unknown. With the Oncomine TCR Beta short-read assay, DNA from cultured CD4+ T cells was sequenced. TCRdb redid the calling of the PCR reads with MiXCR, one entry per CDR3 protein. The sample includes under 25,000 distinct CDR3 sequences, 35% to 50% of them seen just once. Sample treatment: approximately 9-day PBMC culture with coronavirus spike peptide pools or control peptides (ViraFEST assay). This specimen was CD4+ T cells from blood, cultured in vitro, taken after SARS-CoV-2 vaccination. The receptors shown here come from a human donor who had recovered from COVID-19.

The chain recombines TRBV24-1 with TRBJ2-5, with 9 bases that match TRBD1. The V gene's germline CDR1 is KGHDR and CDR2 SFDVKD. The trim removed 4 bases at V and 1 base at J, leaving 6 bases unmatched. The CDR3 covers 16 residues. The CDR3 DNA reads TGTGCCACCAGTGACTCCGGGACAGGGAGCCAAGAGACCCAGTACTTC. Its protein product is CATSDSGTGSQETQYF.

This clonotype was seen a few times. The rearrangement links TRBV24-1 to TRBJ2-5, with D perhaps matching TRBD1 or TRBD2 (5 bases each). The CDR3 loop spans 18 amino acids. Germline CDR1 is KGHDR and CDR2 is SFDVKD. V shed 0 bases and J shed 1 base, with 17 bases lying between them. CDR3 sequence reads: CATSDLLSLDDSQETQYF. CDR3 DNA: TGTGCCACCAGTGATTTGCTCTCACTAGACGACAGCCAAGAGACCCAGTACTTC.

The chain has TRBV7-2 and TRBJ2-1, with TRBD2 matching over 8 bases. CDR1 SGHTA and CDR2 FQGNSA come from the germline V gene. CDR3 length: 14 amino acids. V gave up 2 bases and J gave up 7 bases; unmatched junction bases: 4. This CDR3 reads CASSLNRGGNEQFF. CDR3 bases: TGTGCCAGCAGCTTAAATCGGGGGGGTAATGAGCAGTTCTTC.

A few counts support this clonotype. This chain links TRBV28 with TRBJ1-5; 7 bases fit TRBD1. The CDR3 runs 19 residues. Germline CDR1 reads MDHEN; CDR2 reads SYDVKM. V shed 6 bases, J shed 5 bases, and the junction held 22 bases outside the gene matches. CDR3 sequence (DNA): TGTGCCAGCAGACCTGTGCCCTTTAACGACAGGGTGGTTGATCAGCCCCAGCATTTT. This encodes CASRPVPFNDRVVDQPQHF. Full variable domain (outside the CDR3, taken from reference TRBV28 and TRBJ1-5): DVKVTQSSRYLVKRTGEKVFLECVQDMDHENMFWYRQDPGLGLRLIYFSYDVKMKEKGDIPEGYSVSREKKERFSLILESASTNQTSMYLCASRPVPFNDRVVDQPQHFGDGTRLSIL.

This clonotype was counted between two and nine times. J is TRBJ2-3 and V is TRBV7-9; TRBD1 aligns across 8 bases. This CDR3 is built from 15 residues. After removal of 5 bases from V and 5 bases from J, the junction contained 9 bases not matched to a gene. Germline V gene data show CDR1 as SEHNR and CDR2 as FQNEAQ (reference sequence). The CDR3 region is CASSEIRGRGDTQYF. The CDR3 coding sequence is TGTGCCAGCAGCGAGATCAGGGGGCGAGGAGATACGCAGTATTTT.